This T cell receptor beta chain was identified in a study of spatial heterogeneity in lung cancer. Whole-study context: More than nine raw reads, on average, carried each unique TCR and UMI combination.

This CDR3 contains 16 residues. V was pared by 6 bases and J by 5 bases, with 22 bases between. CDR1 and CDR2 from the germline V gene are MDHEN and SYDVKM. This clonotype was detected only a few times. Its antigen is unidentified. Study observations and caveats: Blood carried ubiquitous expanded tumor TCRs more at resection than follow-up.

In TCRdb, the 5' RACE reads were re-called with MiXCR into one record per CDR3 protein. This table holds about 44,000 distinct CDR3 sequences, around 15% found once. Sample time point: sample taken at primary tumor resection. Donors were over 70 untreated early-stage non-small cell lung cancer patients. Unsorted whole RNA samples from tumor, nontumor lung or frozen PBMC were sequenced. This clonotype originated in a male donor with early-stage non-small cell lung cancer. Sequenced here: PBMCs, sampled at surgery. The chain joins TRBV28 to TRBJ1-2; D remains unclear. The CDR3 protein is CASSSFWTDDLYGYTF. CDR3 DNA sequence: TGTGCCAGCAGCTCCTTCTGGACGGACGACCTTTATGGCTACACCTTC.